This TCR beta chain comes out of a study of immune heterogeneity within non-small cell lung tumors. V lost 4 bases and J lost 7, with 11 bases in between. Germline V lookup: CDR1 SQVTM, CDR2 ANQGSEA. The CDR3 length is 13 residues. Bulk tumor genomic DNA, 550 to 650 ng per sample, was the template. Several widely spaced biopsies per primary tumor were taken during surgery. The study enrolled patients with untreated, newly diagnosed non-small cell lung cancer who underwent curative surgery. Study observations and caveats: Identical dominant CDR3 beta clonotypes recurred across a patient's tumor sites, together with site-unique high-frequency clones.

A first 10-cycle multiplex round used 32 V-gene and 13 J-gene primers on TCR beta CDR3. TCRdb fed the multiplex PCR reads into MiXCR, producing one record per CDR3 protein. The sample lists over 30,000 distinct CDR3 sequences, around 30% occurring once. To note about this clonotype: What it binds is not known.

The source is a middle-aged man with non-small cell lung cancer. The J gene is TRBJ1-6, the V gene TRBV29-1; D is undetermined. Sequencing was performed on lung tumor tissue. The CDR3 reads CSVATGQNSPLHF. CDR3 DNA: TGCAGCGTTGCGACGGGCCAGAATTCACCCCTCCACTTT.